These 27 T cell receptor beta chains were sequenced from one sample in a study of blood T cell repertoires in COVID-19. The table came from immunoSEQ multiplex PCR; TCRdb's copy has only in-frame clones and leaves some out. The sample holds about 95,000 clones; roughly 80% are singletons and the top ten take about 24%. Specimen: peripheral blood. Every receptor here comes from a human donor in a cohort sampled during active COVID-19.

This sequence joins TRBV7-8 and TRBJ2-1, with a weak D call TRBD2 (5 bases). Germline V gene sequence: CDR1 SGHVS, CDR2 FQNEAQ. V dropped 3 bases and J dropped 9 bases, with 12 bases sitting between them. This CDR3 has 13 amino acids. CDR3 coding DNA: TGTGCCAGCAGCTTTGGTAGCGTCCGTGAGCAGTTCTTC. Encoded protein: CASSFGSVREQFF.

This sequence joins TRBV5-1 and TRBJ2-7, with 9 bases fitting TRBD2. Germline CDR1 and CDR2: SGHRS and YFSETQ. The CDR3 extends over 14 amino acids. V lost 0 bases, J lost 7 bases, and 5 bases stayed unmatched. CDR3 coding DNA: TGCGCCAGCAGCTTGGCGGGACTAGCAGAAGAGCAGTACTTC. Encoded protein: CASSLAGLAEEQYF. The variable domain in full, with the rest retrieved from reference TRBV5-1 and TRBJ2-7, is KAGVTQTPRYLIKTRGQQVTLSCSPISGHRSVSWYQQTPGQGLQFLFEYFSETQRNKGNFPGRFSGRQFSNSRSEMNVSTLELGDSALYLCASSLAGLAEEQYFGPGTRLTVT.

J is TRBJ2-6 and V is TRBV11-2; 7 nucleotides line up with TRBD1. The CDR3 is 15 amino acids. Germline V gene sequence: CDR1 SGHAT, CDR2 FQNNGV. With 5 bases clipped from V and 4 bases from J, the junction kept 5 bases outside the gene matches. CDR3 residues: CASSIQGSGANVLTF. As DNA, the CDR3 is TGTGCCAGCAGCATACAGGGGTCAGGGGCCAACGTCCTGACTTTC.

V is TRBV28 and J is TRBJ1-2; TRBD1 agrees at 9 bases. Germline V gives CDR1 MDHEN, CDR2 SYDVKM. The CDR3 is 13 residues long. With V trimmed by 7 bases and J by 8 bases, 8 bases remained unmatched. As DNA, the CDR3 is TGTGCCAGCAAGGCGACAGGGGGATGGGGCTACACCTTC. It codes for CASKATGGWGYTF.

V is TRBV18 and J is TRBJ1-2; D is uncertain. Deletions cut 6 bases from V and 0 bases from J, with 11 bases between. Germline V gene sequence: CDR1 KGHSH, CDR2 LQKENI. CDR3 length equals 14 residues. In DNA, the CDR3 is TGTGCCAGCTCGCCCCCCCGGGCTAACTATGGCTACACCTTC. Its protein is CASSPPRANYGYTF.

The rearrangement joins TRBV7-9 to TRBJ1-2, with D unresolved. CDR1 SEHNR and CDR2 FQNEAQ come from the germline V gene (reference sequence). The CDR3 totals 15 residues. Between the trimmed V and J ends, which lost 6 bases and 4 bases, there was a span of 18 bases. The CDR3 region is CASRSPGSESYGYTF. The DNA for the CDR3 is TGTGCCAGCAGATCTCCGGGGTCCGAGAGCTATGGCTACACCTTC. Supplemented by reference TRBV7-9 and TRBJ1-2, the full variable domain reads DTGVSQNPRHKITKRGQNVTFRCDPISEHNRLYWYRQTLGQGPEFLTYFQNEAQLEKSRLLSDRFSAERPKGSFSTLEIQRTEQGDSAMYLCASRSPGSESYGYTFGSGTRLTVV.

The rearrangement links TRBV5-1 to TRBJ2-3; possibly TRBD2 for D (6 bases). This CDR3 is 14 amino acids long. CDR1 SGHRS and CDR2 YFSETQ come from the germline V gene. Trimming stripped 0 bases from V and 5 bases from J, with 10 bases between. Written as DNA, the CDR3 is TGCGCCAGCAGCTTGGCCCCAGCGGGAGATACGCAGTATTTT. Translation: CASSLAPAGDTQYF.

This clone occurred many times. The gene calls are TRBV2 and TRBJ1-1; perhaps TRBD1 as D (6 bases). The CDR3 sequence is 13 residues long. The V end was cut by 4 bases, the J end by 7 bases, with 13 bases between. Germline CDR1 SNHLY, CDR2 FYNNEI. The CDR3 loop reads CASSVQGWLEAFF. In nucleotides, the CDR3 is TGTGCCAGCAGTGTACAGGGATGGCTTGAAGCTTTCTTT.

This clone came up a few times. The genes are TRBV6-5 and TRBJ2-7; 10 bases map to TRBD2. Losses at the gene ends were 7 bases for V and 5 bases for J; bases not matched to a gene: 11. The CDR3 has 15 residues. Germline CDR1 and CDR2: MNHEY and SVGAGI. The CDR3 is CASIRSGRGYHEQYF. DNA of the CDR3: TGTGCCAGCATAAGGAGCGGGAGGGGGTACCACGAGCAGTACTTC.

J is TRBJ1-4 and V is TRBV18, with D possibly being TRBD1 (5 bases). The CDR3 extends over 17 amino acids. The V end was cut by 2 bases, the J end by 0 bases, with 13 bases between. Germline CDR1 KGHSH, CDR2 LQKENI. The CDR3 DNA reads TGTGCCAGCTCACCAAGGGTCTCAGGGACAACTAATGAAAAACTGTTTTTT. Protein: CASSPRVSGTTNEKLFF.

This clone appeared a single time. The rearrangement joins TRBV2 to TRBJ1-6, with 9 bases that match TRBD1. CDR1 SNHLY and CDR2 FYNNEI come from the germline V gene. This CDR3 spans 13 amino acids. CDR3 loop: CASQTGGNSPLHF. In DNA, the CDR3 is TGTGCTAGCCAGACAGGGGGAAATTCACCCCTCCACTTT.

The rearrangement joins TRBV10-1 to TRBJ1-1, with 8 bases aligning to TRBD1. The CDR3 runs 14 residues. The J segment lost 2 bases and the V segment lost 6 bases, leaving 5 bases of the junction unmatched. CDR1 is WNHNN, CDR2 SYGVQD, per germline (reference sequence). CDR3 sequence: CASRPGQGNTEAFF. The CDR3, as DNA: TGCGCCAGCAGACCCGGACAGGGAAACACTGAAGCTTTCTTT.

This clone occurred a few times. Written as DNA, the CDR3 is TGTGCCAGCAGCCCCCGGGCAGGAGGGGGCGCCAGGACTGAAGCTTTCTTT. As protein: CASSPRAGGGARTEAFF. This rearrangement joins TRBV9 to TRBJ1-1; TRBD1 matches 7 bases. This CDR3 is 17 amino acids long. Germline V gene lookup returns CDR1 SGDLS and CDR2 YYNGEE. V was clipped by 4 bases and J by 5 bases; unmatched bases: 17.

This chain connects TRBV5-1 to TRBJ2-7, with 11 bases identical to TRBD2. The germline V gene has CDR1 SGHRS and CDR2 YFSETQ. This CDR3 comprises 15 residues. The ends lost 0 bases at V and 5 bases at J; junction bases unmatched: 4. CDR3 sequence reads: CASSLVAGGPHEQYF. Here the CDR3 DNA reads TGCGCCAGCAGCTTGGTAGCGGGAGGGCCCCACGAGCAGTACTTC.

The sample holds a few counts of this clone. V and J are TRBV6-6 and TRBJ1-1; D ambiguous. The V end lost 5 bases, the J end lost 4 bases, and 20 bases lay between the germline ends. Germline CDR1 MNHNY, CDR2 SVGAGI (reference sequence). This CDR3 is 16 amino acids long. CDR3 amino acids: CASSPRTPTEGTEAFF. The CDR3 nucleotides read TGTGCCAGCAGTCCCCGAACTCCCACGGAGGGCACTGAAGCTTTCTTT.

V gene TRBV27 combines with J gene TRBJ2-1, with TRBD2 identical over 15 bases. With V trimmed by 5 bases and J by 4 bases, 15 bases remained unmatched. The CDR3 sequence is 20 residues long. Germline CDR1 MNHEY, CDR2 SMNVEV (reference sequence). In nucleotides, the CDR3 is TGTGCCAGCAGTAACCCACCGGGACTAGCGGGAGGATCATCGTACAATGAGCAGTTCTTC. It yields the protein CASSNPPGLAGGSSYNEQFF.

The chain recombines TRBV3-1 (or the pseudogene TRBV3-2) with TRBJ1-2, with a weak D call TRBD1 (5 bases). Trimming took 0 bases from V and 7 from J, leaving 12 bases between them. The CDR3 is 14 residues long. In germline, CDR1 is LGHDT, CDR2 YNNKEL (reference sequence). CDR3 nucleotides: TGTGCCAGCAGCCAAGATCTGACAAGGGGTGGCTACACCTTC. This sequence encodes CASSQDLTRGGYTF.

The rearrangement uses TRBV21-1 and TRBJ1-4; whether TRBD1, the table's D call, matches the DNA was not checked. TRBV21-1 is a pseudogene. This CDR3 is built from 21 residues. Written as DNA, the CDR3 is TGTGCCAGCAGCAACCCTCGATCAGGGGACAGGACCTCAGCAACTAATGAAAAACTGTTTTTT. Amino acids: CASSNPRSGDRTSATNEKLFF.

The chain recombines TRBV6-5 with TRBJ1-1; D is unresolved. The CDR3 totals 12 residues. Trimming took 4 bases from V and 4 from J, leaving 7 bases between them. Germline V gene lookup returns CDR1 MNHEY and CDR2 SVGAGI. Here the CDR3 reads CASSSFSTEAFF. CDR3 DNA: TGTGCCAGCAGTTCTTTCTCCACTGAAGCTTTCTTT.

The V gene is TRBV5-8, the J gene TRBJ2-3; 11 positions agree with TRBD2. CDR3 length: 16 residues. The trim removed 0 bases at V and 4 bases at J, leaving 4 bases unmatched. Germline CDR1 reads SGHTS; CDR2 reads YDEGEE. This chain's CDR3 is CASSLDLAGGADTQYF. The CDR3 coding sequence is TGTGCCAGCAGCTTGGATCTAGCGGGAGGCGCAGATACGCAGTATTTT.

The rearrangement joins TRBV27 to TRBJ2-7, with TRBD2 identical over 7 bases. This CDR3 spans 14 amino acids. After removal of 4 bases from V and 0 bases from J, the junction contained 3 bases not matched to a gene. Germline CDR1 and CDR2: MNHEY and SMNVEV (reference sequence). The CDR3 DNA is TGTGCCAGCAGTTCACTAGCGCTCTCCTACGAGCAGTACTTC. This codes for CASSSLALSYEQYF.

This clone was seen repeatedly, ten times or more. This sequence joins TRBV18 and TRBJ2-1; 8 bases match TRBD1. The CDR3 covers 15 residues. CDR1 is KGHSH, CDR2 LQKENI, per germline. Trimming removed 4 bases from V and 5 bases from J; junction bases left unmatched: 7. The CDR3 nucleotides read TGTGCCAGCTCACGTCGGACAGGGAATAACAATGAGCAGTTCTTC. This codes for CASSRRTGNNNEQFF.

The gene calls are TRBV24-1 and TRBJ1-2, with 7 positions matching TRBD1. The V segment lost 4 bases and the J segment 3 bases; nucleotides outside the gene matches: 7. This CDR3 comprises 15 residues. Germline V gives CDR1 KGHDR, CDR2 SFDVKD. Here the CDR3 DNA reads TGTGCCACCAGTGACCCCAGGGGGGAGGACTATGGCTACACCTTC. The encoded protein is CATSDPRGEDYGYTF.

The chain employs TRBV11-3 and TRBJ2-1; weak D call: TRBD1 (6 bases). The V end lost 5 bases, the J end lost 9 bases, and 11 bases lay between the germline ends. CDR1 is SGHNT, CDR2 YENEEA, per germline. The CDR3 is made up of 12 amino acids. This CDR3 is CASSLGASEQFF. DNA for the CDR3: TGTGCCAGCAGCCTGGGGGCGAGTGAGCAGTTCTTC.

CDR3: CATGGGSGTTGELFF. The CDR3 nucleotides read TGTGCCACCGGGGGGGGGAGTGGAACCACCGGGGAGCTGTTTTTT. The chain uses TRBV6-5 and TRBJ2-2; 8 bases are a match to TRBD2. The CDR3 length is 15 residues. CDR1 MNHEY and CDR2 SVGAGI come from the germline V gene. J was trimmed by 4 bases and V by 10 bases; bases with no gene match: 11.

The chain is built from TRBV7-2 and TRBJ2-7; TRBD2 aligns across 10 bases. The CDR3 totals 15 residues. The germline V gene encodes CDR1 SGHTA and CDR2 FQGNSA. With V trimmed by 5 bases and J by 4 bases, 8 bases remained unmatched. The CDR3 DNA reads TGTGCCAGCAGCCCCGGACTAGCGGAGATATACGAGCAGTACTTC. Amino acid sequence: CASSPGLAEIYEQYF.

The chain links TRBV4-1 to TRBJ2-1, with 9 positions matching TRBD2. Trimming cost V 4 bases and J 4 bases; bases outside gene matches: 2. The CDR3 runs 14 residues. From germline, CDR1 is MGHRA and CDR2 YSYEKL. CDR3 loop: CASSLSGGYNEQFF. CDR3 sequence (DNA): TGCGCCAGCAGCCTTAGCGGGGGATACAATGAGCAGTTCTTC.